The clone carrying this T cell receptor beta chain was recorded at least ten times. As yet, its antigen is unknown. Researchers took RNA transcripts and amplified the TCR beta CDR3 regions from them. Using the HTBI primer set, a first-round RT-PCR was run on the TCR CDR3. TCRdb reprocessed the multiplex PCR reads with MiXCR, giving one entry per CDR3 protein. The sample contains hundreds of thousands of distinct CDR3 sequences, about a fifth of which appear only once. Disease duration under 2 months; hyperthyroidism patients were aged 18 to 65. There are 14 residues in the CDR3. The V end lost 2 bases, the J end lost 5 bases, and 10 bases lay between the germline ends. These data belong to a study of T cells in Graves' hyperthyroidism and ophthalmopathy. Overall study context: At the time of initial diagnosis and before any treatment, peripheral blood was collected.

Study outcomes and limitations: Within blood appeared most thyroid clonotypes that had expanded above 0.001.

The chain is built from TRBV12-3 or TRBV12-4 and TRBJ1-5; no clear D gene. Sequenced sample: blood. The receptor comes from a young woman with Graves' hyperthyroidism. DNA of the CDR3: TGTGCCAGCAGTTTATCCAGGCATGATCAGCCCCAGCATTTT. Translated: CASSLSRHDQPQHF.